This T cell receptor (beta chain) emerged from a study of cytomegalovirus exposure and HLA in healthy donors. Regarding the study as a whole: In a later analysis, V- and J-gene trimming of beta chains associated with a DCLRE1C missense variant, replicated independently. Analyzed later, association rates of TCRs varied across HLA loci, with DRB1 most and HLA-C fewest. Later on, an analysis tied approximately 17,000 TCR beta sequences to HLA alleles at 0.05 false discovery rate.

Germline loops: CDR1 SGDLS, CDR2 YYNGEE. The length of the CDR3 is 15 residues. V lost 0 bases and J lost 3; bases outside the gene matches: 3. This clone was seen just once. The antigen remains unidentified. PCR was performed using 60 Vbeta and 13 Jbeta primers. Here immunoSEQ multiplex PCR was the method, and the copy in TCRdb shows in-frame clones only, minus some. This sample yields about 140,000 clones, of which almost 85% are seen a single time; 1.2% to 1.5% belongs to the top ten. This chain connects TRBV9 to TRBJ2-1, with 7 bases matching TRBD1. This receptor was taken from a man aged 25 to 40 in good health and CMV-seropositive. Sequencing was performed on PBMCs. The CDR3: CASSVEGGVYNEQFF. The CDR3 region has the DNA TGTGCCAGCAGCGTAGAAGGGGGCGTCTACAATGAGCAGTTCTTC.